This TCR beta chain was documented in a study of blood T cell repertoires in COVID-19. Study-wide context: The United States, Italy and Spain provided the acute and convalescent COVID-19 samples. The cDNA or gDNA used as material had been derived from T cells, B-cell-depleted T cells, or PBMCs.

CDR1 is LNHDA, CDR2 SQIVND, per germline (reference sequence). Trimming removed 4 bases from V and 3 bases from J; junction bases left unmatched: 4. The CDR3 runs 16 residues. Per the original methods: Reference gene primers were amplified, and this amplification served to estimate nucleated cell counts. Assay used: immunoSEQ multiplex PCR; TCRdb lists only in-frame clones, some missing. V, J and clone size are those of that table, while D and trimming were read from the DNA. The data hold 310,000 or so clones, with roughly 84% observed a single time. This clone showed up just once. The TCR was taken from a man between 50 and 59 years old with active or convalescent COVID-19. The chain carries TRBV19 and TRBJ2-5; 14 positions agree with TRBD2. The sample taken for sequencing was peripheral blood. The DNA of the CDR3 is TGTGCCAGTAGTACCCCGGGACTAGCGGGAGAAGAGACCCAGTACTTC. Translating gives CASSTPGLAGEETQYF.